This T cell receptor (beta chain) appears in the sequencing data of a study of blood T cell repertoires in COVID-19. Study-wide context: T cells, B-cell-depleted T cells, or PBMCs supplied cDNA or gDNA.

This table comes from immunoSEQ multiplex PCR, and its TCRdb copy is limited to in-frame clones, with some not included. The data hold around 100,000 clones, with around 86% observed a single time. The TCR sequence derives from an elderly woman with acute or convalescent COVID-19. The sample was peripheral blood.

The CDR3 DNA is TGCAGTGCTAGTGACGGGCAGGGAGGCACCTACGAGCAGTACTTC. Amino acid sequence: CSASDGQGGTYEQYF. This chain joins TRBV20-1 and TRBJ2-7, with D possibly being TRBD2 (6 bases). Germline CDR1 reads DFQATT; CDR2 reads SNEGSKA (reference sequence). With 3 bases removed from V and 2 bases from J, the gap between germline ends came to 17 bases. This CDR3 has 15 amino acids.